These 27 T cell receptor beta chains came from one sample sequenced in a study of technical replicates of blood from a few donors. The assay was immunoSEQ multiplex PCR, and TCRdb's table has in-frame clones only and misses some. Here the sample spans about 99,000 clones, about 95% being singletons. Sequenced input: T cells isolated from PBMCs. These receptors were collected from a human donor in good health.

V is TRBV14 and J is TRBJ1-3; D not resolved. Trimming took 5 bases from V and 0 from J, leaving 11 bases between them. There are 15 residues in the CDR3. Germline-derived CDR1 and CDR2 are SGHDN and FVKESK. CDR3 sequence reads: CASSARVSSGNTIYF. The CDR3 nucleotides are TGTGCCAGCAGCGCTCGGGTTAGCTCTGGAAACACCATATATTTT. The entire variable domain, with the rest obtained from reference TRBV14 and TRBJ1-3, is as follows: EAGVTQFPSHSVIEKGQTVTLRCDPISGHDNLYWYRRVMGKEIKFLLHFVKESKQDESGMPNNRFLAERTGGTYSTLKVQPAELEDSGVYFCASSARVSSGNTIYFGEGSWLTVV.

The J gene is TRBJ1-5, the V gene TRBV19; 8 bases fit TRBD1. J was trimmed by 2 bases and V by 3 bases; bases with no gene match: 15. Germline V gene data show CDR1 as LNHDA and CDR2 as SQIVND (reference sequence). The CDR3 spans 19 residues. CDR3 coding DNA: TGTGCCAGTAGTATTTTTGAAATAGGACAGGGCTGGGGCAATCAGCCCCAGCATTTT. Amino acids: CASSIFEIGQGWGNQPQHF.

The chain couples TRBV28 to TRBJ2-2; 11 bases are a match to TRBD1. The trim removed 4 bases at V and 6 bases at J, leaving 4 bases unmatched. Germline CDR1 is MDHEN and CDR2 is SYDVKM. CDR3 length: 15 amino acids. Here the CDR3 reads CASSSDRGRPGELFF. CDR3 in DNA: TGTGCCAGCAGTTCGGACAGGGGGCGCCCCGGGGAGCTGTTTTTT.

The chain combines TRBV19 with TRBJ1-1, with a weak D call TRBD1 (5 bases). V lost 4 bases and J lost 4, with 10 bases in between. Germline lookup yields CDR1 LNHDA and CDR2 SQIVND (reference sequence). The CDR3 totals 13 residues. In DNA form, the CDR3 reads TGTGCCAGTAGTAGACAGTGGGGCACTGAAGCTTTCTTT. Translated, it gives CASSRQWGTEAFF.

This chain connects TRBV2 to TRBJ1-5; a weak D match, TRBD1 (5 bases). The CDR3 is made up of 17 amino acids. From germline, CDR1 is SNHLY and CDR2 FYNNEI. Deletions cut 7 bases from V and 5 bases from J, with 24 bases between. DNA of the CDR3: TGTGCCAGCACCCCTGTCGCGGGGCCACCAGAAGATCAGCCCCAGCATTTT. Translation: CASTPVAGPPEDQPQHF.

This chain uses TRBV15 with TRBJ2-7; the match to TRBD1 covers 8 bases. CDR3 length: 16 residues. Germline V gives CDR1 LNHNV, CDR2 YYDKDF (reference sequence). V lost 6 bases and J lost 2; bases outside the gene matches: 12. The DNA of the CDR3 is TGTGCCACCAGGGGGGGACAGGCCATACATCCCTACGAGCAGTACTTC. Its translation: CATRGGQAIHPYEQYF.

As DNA, the CDR3 is TGTGCCAGCAGTTTATCAGCGGGAGGGAACTACGAGCAGTACTTC. Its protein is CASSLSAGGNYEQYF. V gene TRBV27 combines with J gene TRBJ2-7; 10 nucleotides line up with TRBD2. Unmatched junction bases numbered 2, after V lost 0 bases and J lost 3 bases. The germline CDR1 and CDR2 sequences are MNHEY and SMNVEV (reference sequence). The CDR3 has 15 amino acids.

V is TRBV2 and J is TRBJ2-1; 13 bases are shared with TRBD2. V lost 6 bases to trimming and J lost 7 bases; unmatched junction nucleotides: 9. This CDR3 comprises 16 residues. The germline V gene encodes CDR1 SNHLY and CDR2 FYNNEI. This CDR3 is CASRGDGLAGVNEQFF. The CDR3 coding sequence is TGTGCCAGCAGGGGGGACGGACTAGCGGGAGTGAATGAGCAGTTCTTC.

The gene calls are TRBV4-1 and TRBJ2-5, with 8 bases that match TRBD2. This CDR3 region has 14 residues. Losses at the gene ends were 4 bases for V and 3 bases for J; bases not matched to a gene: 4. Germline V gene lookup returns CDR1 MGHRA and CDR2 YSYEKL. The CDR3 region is CASSPTSGKETQYF. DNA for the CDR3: TGCGCCAGCAGCCCCACTAGCGGAAAAGAGACCCAGTACTTC.

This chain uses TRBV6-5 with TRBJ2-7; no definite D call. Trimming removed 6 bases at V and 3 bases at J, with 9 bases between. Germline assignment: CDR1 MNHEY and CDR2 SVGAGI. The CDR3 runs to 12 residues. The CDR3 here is CASSPNLYEQYF. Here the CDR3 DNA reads TGTGCCAGCAGCCCTAACCTCTACGAGCAGTACTTC.

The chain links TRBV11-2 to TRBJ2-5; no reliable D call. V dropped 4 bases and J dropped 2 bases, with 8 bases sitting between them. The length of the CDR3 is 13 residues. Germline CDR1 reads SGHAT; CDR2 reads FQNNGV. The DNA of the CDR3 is TGTGCCAGCAGCTCATCAGTTCAAGAGACCCAGTACTTC. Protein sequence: CASSSSVQETQYF.

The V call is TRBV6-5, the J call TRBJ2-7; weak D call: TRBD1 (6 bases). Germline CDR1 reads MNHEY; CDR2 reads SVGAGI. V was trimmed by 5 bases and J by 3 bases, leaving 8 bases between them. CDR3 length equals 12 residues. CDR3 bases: TGTGCCAGCAGTAAACAGGGCTACGAGCAGTACTTC. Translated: CASSKQGYEQYF.

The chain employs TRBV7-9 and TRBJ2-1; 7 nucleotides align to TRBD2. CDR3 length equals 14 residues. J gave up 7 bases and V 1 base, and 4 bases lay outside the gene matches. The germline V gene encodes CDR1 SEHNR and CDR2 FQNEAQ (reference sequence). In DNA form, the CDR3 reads TGTGCCAGCAGCTTAGGGGGGGGATTGAATGAGCAGTTCTTC. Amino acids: CASSLGGGLNEQFF. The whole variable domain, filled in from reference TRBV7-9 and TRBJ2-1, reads DTGVSQNPRHKITKRGQNVTFRCDPISEHNRLYWYRQTLGQGPEFLTYFQNEAQLEKSRLLSDRFSAERPKGSFSTLEIQRTEQGDSAMYLCASSLGGGLNEQFFGPGTRLTVL.

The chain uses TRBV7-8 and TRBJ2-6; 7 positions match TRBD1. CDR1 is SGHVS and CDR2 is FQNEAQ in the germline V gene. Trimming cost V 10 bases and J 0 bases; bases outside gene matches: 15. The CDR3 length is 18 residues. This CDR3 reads CATGGKGQSYSGANVLTF. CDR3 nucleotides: TGTGCCACAGGGGGAAAAGGACAGTCCTACTCTGGGGCCAACGTCCTGACTTTC. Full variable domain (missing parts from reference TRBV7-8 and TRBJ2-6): GAGVSQSPRYKVAKRGQDVALRCDPISGHVSLFWYQQALGQGPEFLTYFQNEAQLDKSGLPSDRFFAERPEGSVSTLKIQRTQQEDSAVYLCATGGKGQSYSGANVLTFGAGSRLTVL.

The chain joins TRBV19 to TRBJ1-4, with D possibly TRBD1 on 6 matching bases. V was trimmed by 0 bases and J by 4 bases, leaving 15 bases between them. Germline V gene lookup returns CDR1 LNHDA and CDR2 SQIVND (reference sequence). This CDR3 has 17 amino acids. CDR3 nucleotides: TGTGCCAGTAGTATAGACTGGTGGGAGGGGGATAATGAAAAACTGTTTTTT. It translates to CASSIDWWEGDNEKLFF.

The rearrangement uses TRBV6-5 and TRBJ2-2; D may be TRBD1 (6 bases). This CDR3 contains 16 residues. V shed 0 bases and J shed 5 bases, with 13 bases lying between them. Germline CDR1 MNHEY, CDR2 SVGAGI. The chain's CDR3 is CASSYSVSGETGELFF. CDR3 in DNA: TGTGCCAGCAGTTACTCGGTGTCAGGGGAAACCGGGGAGCTGTTTTTT.

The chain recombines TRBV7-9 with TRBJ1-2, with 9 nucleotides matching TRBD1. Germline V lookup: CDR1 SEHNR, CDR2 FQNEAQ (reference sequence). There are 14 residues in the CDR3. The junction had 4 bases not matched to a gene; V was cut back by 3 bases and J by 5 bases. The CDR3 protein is CASSFSDRGYGYTF. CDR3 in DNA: TGTGCCAGCAGCTTTTCGGACAGGGGTTATGGCTACACCTTC.

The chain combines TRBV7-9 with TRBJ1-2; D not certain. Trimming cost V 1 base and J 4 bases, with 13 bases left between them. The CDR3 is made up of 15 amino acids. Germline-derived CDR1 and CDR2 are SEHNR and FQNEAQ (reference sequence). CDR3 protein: CASSLVTGSGYGYTF. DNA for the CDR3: TGTGCCAGCAGCTTAGTAACCGGGTCGGGCTATGGCTACACCTTC.

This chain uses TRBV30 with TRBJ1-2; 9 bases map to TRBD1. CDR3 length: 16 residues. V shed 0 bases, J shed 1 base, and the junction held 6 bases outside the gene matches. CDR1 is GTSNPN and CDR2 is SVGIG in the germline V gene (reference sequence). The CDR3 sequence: CAWSVSGQGVNYGYTF. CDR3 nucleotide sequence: TGTGCCTGGAGTGTATCGGGACAGGGAGTTAACTATGGCTACACCTTC.

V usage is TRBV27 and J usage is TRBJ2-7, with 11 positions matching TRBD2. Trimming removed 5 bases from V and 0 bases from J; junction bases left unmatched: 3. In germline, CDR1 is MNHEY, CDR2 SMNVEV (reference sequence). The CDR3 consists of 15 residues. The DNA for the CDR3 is TGTGCCAGCAGTCCCGGACTAGCGGGCTCCTACGAGCAGTACTTC. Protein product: CASSPGLAGSYEQYF.

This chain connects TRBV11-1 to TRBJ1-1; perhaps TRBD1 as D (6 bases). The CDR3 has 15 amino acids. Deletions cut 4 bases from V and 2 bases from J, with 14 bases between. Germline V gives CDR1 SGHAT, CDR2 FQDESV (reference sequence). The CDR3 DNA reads TGTGCCAGCAGCTATGAGGGGGACGTAAACACTGAAGCTTTCTTT. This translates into CASSYEGDVNTEAFF.

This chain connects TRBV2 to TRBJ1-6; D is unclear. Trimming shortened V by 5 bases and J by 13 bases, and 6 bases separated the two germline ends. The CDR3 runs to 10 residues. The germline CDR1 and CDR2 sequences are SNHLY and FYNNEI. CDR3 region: CASSISPLHF. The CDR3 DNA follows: TGTGCCAGCAGTATTTCGCCCCTCCACTTT.

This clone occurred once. CDR3 sequence: CASSPGQPYEQYF. CDR3 DNA sequence: TGTGCCAGCAGCCCGGGACAGCCCTACGAGCAGTACTTC. The chain combines TRBV6-5 with TRBJ2-7; 7 bases agree with TRBD1. Germline values: CDR1 MNHEY, CDR2 SVGAGI. V lost 6 bases, J lost 2 bases, and 4 bases stayed unmatched. CDR3 length equals 13 residues.

The CDR3: CASSLVLYGGQNIQYF. CDR3 nucleotides: TGCGCCAGCAGCTTGGTTTTATACGGAGGCCAAAACATTCAGTACTTC. The J gene is TRBJ2-4, the V gene TRBV5-1; tentatively, D is TRBD2 (5 bases). This CDR3 has 16 residues. Per germline, CDR1 SGHRS and CDR2 YFSETQ. V lost 0 bases and J 5 bases, leaving 15 bases between the germline ends.

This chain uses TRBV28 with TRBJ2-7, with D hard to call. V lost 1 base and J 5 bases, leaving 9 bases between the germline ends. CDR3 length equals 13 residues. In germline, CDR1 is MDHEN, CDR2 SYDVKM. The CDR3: CASSLSARHEQYF. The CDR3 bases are TGTGCCAGCAGTTTATCAGCCAGGCACGAGCAGTACTTC.

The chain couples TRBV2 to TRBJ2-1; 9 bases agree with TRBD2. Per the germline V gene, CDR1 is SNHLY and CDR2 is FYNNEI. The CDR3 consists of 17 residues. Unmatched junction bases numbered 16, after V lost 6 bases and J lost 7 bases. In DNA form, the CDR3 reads TGTGCCAGCAGGGTCGCGGCGGGAGGGGCTAGACAGAATGAGCAGTTCTTC. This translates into CASRVAAGGARQNEQFF.

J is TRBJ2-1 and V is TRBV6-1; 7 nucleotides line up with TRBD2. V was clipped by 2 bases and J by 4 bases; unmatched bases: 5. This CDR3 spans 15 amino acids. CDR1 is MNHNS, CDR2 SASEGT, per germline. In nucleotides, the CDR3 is TGTGCCAGCAGTGAATCGGGCGGGAGTTACAATGAGCAGTTCTTC. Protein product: CASSESGGSYNEQFF.